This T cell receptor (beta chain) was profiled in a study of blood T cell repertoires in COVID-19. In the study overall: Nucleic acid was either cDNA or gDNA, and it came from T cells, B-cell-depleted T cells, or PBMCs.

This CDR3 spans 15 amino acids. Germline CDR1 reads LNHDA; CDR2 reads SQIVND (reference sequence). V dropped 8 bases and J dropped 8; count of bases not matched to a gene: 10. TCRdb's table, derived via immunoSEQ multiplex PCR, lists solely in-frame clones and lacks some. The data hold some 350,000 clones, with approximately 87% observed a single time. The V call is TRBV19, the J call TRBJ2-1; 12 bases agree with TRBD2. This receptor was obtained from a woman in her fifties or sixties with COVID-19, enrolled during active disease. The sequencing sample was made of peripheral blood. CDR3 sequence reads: CASRGTSGPRYEQFF. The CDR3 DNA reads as TGTGCCAGTCGTGGGACTAGCGGGCCTCGGTATGAGCAGTTCTTC.